These 2 T cell receptor beta chains originate from one sample sequenced in a study of blood T cell repertoires in COVID-19. Data came from immunoSEQ multiplex PCR; TCRdb stores just in-frame clones and leaves some out. The data hold around 100,000 clones, with 80% to 90% observed a single time. Sample: peripheral blood. All receptors derive from an older woman with acute or convalescent COVID-19.

The chain couples TRBV19 to TRBJ1-5, with 9 bases matching TRBD1. CDR3 length equals 15 residues. V trimming: 9 bases; J trimming: 6 bases; junction bases outside the gene matches: 12. The V gene's germline CDR1 is LNHDA and CDR2 SQIVND (reference sequence). The CDR3 nucleotides read TGTGCCAGCGAACCGACAGGGGGTAGCGGTCAGCCCCAGCATTTT. Translated: CASEPTGGSGQPQHF.

The J gene is TRBJ1-2, the V gene TRBV5-1; 8 bases are shared with TRBD1. Germline CDR1 reads SGHRS; CDR2 reads YFSETQ. CDR3 length: 14 amino acids. V shed 4 bases, J shed 2 bases, and the junction held 4 bases outside the gene matches. The CDR3 DNA reads as TGCGCCAGCAGCGGACAGGGTCGGAACTATGGCTACACCTTC. Translation gives CASSGQGRNYGYTF.